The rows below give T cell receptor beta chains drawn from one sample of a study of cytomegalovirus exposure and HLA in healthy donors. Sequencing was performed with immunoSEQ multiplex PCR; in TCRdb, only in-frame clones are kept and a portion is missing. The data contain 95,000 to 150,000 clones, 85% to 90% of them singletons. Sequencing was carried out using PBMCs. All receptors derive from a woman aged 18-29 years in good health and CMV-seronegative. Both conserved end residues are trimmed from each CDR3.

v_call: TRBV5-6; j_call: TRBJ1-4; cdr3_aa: ASSLRLQGAREKLF
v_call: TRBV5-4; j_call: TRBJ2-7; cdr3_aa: ASSPDLVTSAVQY
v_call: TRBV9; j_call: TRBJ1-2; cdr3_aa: ASSVGWAGTNYGYT
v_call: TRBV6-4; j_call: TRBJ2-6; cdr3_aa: ASSDQGAGANVLT
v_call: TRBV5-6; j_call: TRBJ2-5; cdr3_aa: ASSFVASQETQY
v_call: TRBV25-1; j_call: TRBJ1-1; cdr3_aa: ASSDRYMNTEAF
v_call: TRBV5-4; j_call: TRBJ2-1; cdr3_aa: ASSSRLAGKNNEQF
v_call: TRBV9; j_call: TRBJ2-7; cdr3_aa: ASSASGGASYEQY
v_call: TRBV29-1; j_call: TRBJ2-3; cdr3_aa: SVLTDTQY
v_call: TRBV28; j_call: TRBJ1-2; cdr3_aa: ASSFGNYGYT
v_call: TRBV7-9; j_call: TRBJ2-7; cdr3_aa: ASSLAGVREQY
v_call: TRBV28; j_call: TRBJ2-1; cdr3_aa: ASSLVLAGSGGQF
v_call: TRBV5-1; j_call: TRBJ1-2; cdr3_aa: ASSRENYGYT
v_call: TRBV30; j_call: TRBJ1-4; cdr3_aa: AWSVTDRGGEKLF
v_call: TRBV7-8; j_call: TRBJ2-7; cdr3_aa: ASSGRVSYEQY
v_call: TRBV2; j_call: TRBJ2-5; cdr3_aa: ASSGVKGDQETQY
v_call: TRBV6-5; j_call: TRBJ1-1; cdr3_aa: ASSYEVNTEAF
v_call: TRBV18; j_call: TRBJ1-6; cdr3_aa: ASSLTENNSPLH
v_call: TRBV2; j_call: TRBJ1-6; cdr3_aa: ASRRQGDNSPLH
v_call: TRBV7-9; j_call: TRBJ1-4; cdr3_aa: ASKETANEKLF
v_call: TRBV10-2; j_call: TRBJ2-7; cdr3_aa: AFLRGVEQY
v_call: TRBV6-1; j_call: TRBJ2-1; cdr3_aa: ASSEWLAGSGGNEQF
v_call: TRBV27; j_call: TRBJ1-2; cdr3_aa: ASKGDLNYGYT
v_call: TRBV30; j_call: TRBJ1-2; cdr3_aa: AWAGQGYGYT
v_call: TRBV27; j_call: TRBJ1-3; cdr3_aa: ASSLAGPSSGNTIY
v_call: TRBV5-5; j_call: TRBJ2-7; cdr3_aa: ASSLDRDSYEQY
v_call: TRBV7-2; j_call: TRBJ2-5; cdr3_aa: ASSLEGLGRGQETQY
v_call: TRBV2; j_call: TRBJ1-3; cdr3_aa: ASSDFGVRVAGNTIY
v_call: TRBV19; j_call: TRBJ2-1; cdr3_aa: ASSSGVYNEQF
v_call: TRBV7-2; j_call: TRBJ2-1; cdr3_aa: ASSFWGLASYNEQF
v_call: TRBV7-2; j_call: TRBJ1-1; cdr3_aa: ASSLALSNTEAF
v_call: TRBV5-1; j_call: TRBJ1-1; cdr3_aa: ASSLSLGATEAF